These 8 T cell receptor beta chains came from one sample sequenced in a study of blood T cells in healthy people across ages. A second PCR of about 7 to 12 cycles used a sample-barcoded 5' primer and a J-beta primer mix. Each CDR3 protein gets one entry after TCRdb re-called the 5' RACE reads with MiXCR. The sample shows 1.2 million to 1.5 million distinct CDR3 sequences, 59% of them seen only once. Sample: blood. The receptors originated from a man aged 18 to 35 in good health.

V is TRBV6-5 and J is TRBJ2-2; 11 nucleotides match TRBD2. This CDR3 spans 12 amino acids. Trimming cost V 9 bases and J 8 bases; bases outside gene matches: 2. Germline CDR1 is MNHEY and CDR2 is SVGAGI. This CDR3 is CASSGRVGELFF. The CDR3 DNA reads TGTGCCAGTAGCGGGAGGGTTGGGGAGCTGTTTTTT.

This clonotype appeared a few times. The rearrangement joins TRBV6-1 to TRBJ1-2; D is undetermined. CDR1 is MNHNS, CDR2 SASEGT, per germline. V lost 6 bases and J lost 3, with 23 bases in between. The CDR3 extends over 17 amino acids. The CDR3 spells CASRISSRAPRDYGYTF. Here the CDR3 DNA reads TGTGCCAGCAGGATATCCTCACGGGCCCCGAGAGACTATGGCTACACCTTC.

J is TRBJ2-2 and V is TRBV7-9, with 8 nucleotides matching TRBD2. Germline-derived CDR1 and CDR2 are SEHNR and FQNEAQ (reference sequence). With 6 bases clipped from V and 4 bases from J, the junction kept 4 bases outside the gene matches. The CDR3 extends over 14 amino acids. The CDR3 here is CASSPSGSTGELFF. DNA for the CDR3: TGTGCCAGCAGTCCCAGCGGGAGCACCGGGGAGCTGTTTTTT.

The chain carries TRBV4-3 and TRBJ2-7; 12 bases are shared with TRBD2. The CDR3 totals 14 residues. Germline CDR1 reads LGHNA; CDR2 reads YSLEER. The ends lost 2 bases at V and 9 bases at J; junction bases unmatched: 5. The CDR3 region is CASSQLAGGHRQYF. CDR3 nucleotides: TGCGCCAGCAGCCAACTAGCGGGGGGGCATCGGCAGTACTTC.

This clonotype was found once. This chain uses TRBV6-1 with TRBJ1-2; perhaps TRBD1 as D (5 bases). Per the germline V gene, CDR1 is MNHNS and CDR2 is SASEGT. CDR3 size: 14 residues. Trimming cost V 4 bases and J 4 bases, with 13 bases left between them. The DNA for the CDR3 is TGTGCCAGCAGTGCAGGGCCGGCGATCTATGGCTACACCTTC. Translated, it gives CASSAGPAIYGYTF.

The sample holds a few counts of this clonotype. The V and J genes are TRBV7-9 and TRBJ1-6; unclear D gene. Germline CDR1 SEHNR, CDR2 FQNEAQ (reference sequence). This CDR3 contains 16 residues. Between the trimmed V and J ends, which lost 4 bases and 8 bases, there was a span of 18 bases. The CDR3 sequence is CASSSSLPSADSPLHF. The CDR3 DNA is TGTGCCAGCAGCTCGTCCCTCCCCTCGGCGGATTCACCCCTCCACTTT.

As for this clonotype: The junction departs from the called germline gene at one end, perhaps through a read error. The chain carries TRBV3-1 and TRBJ2-7; 9 bases are shared with TRBD2. There are 18 residues in the CDR3. The germline gives CDR1 LGHDT, CDR2 YNNKEL (reference sequence). CDR3 coding DNA: TGTGCCAGCAGCCAAGAAACTAGCGGGCGCGCGCTCTCCTACGAGCAGTACTTT. As protein: CASSQETSGRALSYEQYF.

This clonotype was counted a few times. This chain links TRBV28 with TRBJ1-2, with D possibly TRBD1 on 6 matching bases. Trimming removed 8 bases from V and 7 bases from J, with 20 bases in between. The CDR3 has 14 residues. The germline V gene has CDR1 MDHEN and CDR2 SYDVKM. The CDR3 spells CASGSTGSGFGYTF. The CDR3 DNA reads as TGTGCCAGCGGGTCAACAGGGAGCGGTTTTGGCTACACCTTC.